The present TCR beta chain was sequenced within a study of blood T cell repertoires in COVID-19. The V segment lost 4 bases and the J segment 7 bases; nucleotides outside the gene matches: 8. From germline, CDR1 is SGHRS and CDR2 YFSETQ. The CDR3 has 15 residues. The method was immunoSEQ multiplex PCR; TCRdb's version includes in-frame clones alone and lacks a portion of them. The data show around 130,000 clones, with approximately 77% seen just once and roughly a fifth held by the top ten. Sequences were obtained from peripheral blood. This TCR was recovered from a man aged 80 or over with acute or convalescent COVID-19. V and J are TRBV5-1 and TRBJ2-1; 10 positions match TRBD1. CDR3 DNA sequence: TGCGCCAGCAGCAGGGGGACAGGGGCGGGGAATGAGCAGTTCTTC. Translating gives CASSRGTGAGNEQFF.